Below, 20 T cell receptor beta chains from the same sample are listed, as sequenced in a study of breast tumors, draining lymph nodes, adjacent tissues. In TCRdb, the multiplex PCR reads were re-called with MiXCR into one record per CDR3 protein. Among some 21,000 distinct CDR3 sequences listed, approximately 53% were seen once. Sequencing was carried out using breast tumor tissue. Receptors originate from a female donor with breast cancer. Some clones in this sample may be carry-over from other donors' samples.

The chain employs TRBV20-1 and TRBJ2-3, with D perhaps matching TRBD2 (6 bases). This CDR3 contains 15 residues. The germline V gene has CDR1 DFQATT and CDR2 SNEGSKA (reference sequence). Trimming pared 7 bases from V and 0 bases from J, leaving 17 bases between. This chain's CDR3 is CSGSASETSTDTQYF. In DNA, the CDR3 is TGCAGTGGATCGGCTAGCGAAACTAGCACAGATACGCAGTATTTT.

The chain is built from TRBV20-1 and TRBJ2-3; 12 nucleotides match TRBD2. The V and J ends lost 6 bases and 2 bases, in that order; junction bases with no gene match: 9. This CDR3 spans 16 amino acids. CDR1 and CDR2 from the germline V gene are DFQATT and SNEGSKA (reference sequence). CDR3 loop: CSALSGTSGLTDTQYF. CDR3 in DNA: TGCAGTGCCCTATCCGGGACTAGCGGGCTCACAGATACGCAGTATTTT.

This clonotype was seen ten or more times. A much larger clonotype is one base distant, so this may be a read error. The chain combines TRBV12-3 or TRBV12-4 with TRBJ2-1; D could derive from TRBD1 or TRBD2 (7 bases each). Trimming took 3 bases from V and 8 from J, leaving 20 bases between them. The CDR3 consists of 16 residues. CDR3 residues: CASSFSQVGRGHEQFF. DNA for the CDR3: TGTGCCAGCAGTTTCTCACAGGTGGGGAGGGGGCATGAGCAGTTCTTC.

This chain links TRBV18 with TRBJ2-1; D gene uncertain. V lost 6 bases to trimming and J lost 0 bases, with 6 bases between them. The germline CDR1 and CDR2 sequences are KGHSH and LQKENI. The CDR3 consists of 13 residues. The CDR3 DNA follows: TGTGCCAGCTCCCCCGGCTCCTACAATGAGCAGTTCTTC. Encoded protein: CASSPGSYNEQFF.

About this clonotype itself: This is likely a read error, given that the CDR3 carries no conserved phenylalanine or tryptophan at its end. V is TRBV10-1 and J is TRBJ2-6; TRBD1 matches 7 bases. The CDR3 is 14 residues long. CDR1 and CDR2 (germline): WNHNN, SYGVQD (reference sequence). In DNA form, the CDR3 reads TGTGCCAGCAGTGAGGGGGCTGGGGCCAACGCCCTGACTTCC. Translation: CASSEGAGANALTS.

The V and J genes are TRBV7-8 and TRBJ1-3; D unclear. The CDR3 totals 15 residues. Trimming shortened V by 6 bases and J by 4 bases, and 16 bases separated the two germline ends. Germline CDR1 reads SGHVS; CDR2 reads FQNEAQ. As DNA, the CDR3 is TGTGCCAGCAGTACATTAACACGACCGGGAAACACCATATATTTT. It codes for CASSTLTRPGNTIYF.

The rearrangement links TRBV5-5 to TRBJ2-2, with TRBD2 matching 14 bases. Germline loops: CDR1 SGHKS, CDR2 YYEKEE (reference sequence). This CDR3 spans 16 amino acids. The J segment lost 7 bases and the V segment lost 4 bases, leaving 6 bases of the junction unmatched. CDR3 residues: CASSAGTSGSIGELFF. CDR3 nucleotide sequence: TGTGCCAGCAGCGCGGGGACTAGCGGGAGTATCGGGGAGCTGTTTTTT.

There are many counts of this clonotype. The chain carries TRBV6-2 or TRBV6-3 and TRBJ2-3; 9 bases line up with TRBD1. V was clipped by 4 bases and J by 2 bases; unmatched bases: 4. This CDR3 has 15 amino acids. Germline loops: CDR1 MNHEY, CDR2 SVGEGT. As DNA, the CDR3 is TGTGCCAGCAGTTCGGGACAGGGAAACACAGATACGCAGTATTTT. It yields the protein CASSSGQGNTDTQYF.

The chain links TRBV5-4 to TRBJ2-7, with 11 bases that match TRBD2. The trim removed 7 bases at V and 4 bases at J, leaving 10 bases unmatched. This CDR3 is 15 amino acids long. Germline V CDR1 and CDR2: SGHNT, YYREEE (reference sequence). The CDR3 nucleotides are TGTGCCAGCCTCTGCGGGACTAGCGGATGGTACGAGCAGTACTTC. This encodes CASLCGTSGWYEQYF.

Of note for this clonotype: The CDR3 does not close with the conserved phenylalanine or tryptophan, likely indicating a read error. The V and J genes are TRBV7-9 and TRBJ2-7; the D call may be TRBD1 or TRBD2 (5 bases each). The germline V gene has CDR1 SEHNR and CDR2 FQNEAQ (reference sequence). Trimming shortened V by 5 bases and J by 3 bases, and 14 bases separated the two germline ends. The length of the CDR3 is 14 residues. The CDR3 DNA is TGTGCCAGCAGCAAGTCGGGGCAGGTCTACGAGCAGTACCTC. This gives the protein CASSKSGQVYEQYL.

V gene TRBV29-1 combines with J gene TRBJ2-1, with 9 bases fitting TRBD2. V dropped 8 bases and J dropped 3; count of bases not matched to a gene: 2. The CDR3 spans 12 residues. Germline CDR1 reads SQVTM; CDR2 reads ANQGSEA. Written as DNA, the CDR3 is TGCAGCTCTAGCGGGGACTACAATGAGCAGTTCTTC. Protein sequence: CSSSGDYNEQFF.

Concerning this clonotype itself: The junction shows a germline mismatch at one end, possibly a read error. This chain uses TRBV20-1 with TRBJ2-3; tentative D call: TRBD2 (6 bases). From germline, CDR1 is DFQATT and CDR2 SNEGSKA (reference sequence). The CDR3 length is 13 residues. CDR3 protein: CGASVFSTDTQYF. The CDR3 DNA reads TGCGGTGCTAGCGTCTTTAGCACAGATACGCAGTACTTT.

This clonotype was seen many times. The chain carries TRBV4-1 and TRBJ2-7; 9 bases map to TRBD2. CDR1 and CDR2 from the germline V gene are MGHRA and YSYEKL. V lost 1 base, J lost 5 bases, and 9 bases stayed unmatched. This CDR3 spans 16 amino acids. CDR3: CASSQVNMGLADEQYF. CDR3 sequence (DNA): TGCGCCAGCAGCCAAGTGAACATGGGACTAGCTGACGAGCAGTACTTC.

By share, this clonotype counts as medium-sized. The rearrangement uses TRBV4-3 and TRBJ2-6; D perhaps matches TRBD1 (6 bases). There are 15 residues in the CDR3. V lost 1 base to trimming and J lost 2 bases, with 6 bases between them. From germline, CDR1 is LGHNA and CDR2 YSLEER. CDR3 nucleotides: TGCGCCAGCAGCCAAGGGACAGCTGGGGCCAACGTCCTGACTTTC. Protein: CASSQGTAGANVLTF.

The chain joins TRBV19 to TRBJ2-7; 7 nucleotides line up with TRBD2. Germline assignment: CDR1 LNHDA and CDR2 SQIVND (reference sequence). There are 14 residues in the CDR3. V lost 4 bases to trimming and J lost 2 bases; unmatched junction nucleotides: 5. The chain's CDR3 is CASSTSGTTYEQYF. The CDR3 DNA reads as TGTGCCAGTAGTACCTCCGGGACTACCTACGAGCAGTACTTC.

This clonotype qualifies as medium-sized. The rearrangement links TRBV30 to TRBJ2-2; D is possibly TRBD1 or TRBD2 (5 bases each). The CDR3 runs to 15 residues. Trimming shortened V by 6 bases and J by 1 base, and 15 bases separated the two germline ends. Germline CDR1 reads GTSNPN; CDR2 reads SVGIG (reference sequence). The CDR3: CACPRGGLNTGELFF. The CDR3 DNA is TGTGCCTGTCCGAGGGGTGGGCTGAACACCGGGGAGCTGTTTTTT.

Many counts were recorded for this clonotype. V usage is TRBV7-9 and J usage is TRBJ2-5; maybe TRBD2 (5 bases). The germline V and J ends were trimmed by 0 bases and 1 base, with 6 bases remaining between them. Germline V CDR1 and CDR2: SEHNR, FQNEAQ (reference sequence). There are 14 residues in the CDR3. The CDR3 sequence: CASSLARAQETQYF. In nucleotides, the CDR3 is TGTGCCAGCAGCTTAGCGCGGGCCCAAGAGACCCAGTACTTC.

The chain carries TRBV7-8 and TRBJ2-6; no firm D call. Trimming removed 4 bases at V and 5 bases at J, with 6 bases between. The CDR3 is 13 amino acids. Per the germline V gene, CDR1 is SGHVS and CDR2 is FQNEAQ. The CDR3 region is CASSSGWANVLTF. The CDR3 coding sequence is TGTGCCAGCAGCTCCGGCTGGGCCAACGTCCTGACTTTC.

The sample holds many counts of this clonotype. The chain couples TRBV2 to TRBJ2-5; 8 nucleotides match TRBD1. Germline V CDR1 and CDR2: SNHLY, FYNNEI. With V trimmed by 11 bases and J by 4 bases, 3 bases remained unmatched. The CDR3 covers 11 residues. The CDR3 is CAVDRGETQYF. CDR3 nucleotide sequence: TGTGCCGTCGACAGGGGAGAGACCCAGTACTTC.

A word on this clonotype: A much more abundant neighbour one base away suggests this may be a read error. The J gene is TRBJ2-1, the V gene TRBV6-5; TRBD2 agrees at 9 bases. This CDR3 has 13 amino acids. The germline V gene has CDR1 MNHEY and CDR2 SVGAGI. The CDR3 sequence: CASSLSHSGSRSF. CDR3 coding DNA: TGTGCCAGCAGTCTCAGTCATAGCGGGAGTAGGTCCTTC.